This TCR beta chain was identified during a study of cytomegalovirus exposure and HLA in healthy donors. PCR was performed using 60 Vbeta and 13 Jbeta primers. Profiling relied on immunoSEQ multiplex PCR, and the TCRdb table lists in-frame clones only, not all of them. The listing contains under 70,000 clones. Germline CDR1 and CDR2: GTSNPN and SVGIG (reference sequence). Trimming removed 3 bases from V and 8 bases from J, with 10 bases in between. The CDR3 has 12 amino acids. The sequenced sample consisted of PBMCs. This receptor was identified in a female donor in good health and CMV-seropositive. The chain couples TRBV30 to TRBJ1-4; D unclear. This CDR3 reads CAWSWGGEKLFF. The CDR3 DNA reads as TGTGCCTGGAGCTGGGGAGGGGAAAAACTGTTTTTT.